This T cell receptor (beta chain) was found in a study of T cell repertoires in cytomegalovirus infection. Study summary: Indicated by public TCR beta signatures were CMV infection and matching HLA type. Findings and caveats of the study: Across the ex vivo response, the dominant clonotypes were HLA-C-restricted CMV-specific TCR beta clonotypes.

Germline CDR1 SQVTM, CDR2 ANQGSEA. The CDR3 extends over 12 amino acids. The V end was cut by 1 base, the J end by 1 base, with 5 bases between. This clonotype came up once. Its antigen is currently unknown. MiXCR, applied by TCRdb to the reads, yields one record per CDR3 protein. This sample has around 180,000 distinct CDR3 sequences, with 28% found just once. The V gene is TRBV29-1, the J gene TRBJ2-7; D is unresolved. The clonotype originates from a human donor in good health (CMV status not recorded). Some clones in this sample may be carry-over from other donors' samples. Specimen: PBMCs. The CDR3 sequence: CSVEAESYEQYF. The CDR3 DNA reads TGCAGCGTTGAAGCGGAATCCTACGAGCAGTACTTC.